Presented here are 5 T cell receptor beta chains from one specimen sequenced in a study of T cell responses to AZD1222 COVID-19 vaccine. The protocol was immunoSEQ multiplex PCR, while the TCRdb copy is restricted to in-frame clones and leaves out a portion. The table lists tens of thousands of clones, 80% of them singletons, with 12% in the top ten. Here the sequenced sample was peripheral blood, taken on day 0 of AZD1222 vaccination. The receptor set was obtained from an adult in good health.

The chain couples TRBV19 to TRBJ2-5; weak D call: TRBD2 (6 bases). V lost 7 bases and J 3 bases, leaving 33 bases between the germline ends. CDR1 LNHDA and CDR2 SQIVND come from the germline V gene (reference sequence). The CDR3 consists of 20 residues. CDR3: CASNHRAGRTPGGDKETQYF. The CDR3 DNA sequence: TGTGCCAGTAACCATAGAGCGGGCAGGACACCCGGAGGAGACAAAGAGACCCAGTACTTC.

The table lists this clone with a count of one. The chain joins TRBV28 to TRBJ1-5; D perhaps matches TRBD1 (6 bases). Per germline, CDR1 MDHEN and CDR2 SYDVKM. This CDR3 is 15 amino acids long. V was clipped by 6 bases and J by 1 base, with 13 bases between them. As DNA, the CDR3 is TGTGCCAGCAGCCCCCGGGGGACAAGCAATCAGCCCCAGCATTTT. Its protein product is CASSPRGTSNQPQHF.

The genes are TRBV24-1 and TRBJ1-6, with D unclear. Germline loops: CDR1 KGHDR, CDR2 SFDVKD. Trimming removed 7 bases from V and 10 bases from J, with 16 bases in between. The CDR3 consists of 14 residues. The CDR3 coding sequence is TGTGCCACCAGCTGCCGGGAGGCGGGCTCACCCCTCCACTTT. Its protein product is CATSCREAGSPLHF.

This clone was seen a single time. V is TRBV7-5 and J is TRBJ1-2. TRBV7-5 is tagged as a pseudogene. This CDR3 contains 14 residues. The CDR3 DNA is TGTGCCAGAAGCCTGGGAACACCTAACTATGGCTACACCTTC. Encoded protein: CARSLGTPNYGYTF.

CDR3 loop: CASSHSDGRNTQYF. In DNA, the CDR3 is TGTGCCAGCAGCCACTCAGACGGAAGGAACACGCAGTATTTT. V is TRBV3-1 (or the pseudogene TRBV3-2) and J is TRBJ2-3; D remains unclear. CDR1 is LGHDT, CDR2 YNNKEL, per germline (reference sequence). V was shortened by 3 bases and J by 9 bases, with 16 bases between the two germline ends. The length of the CDR3 is 14 residues.